A few counts support the clone carrying this TCR beta chain. The germline V gene has CDR1 SGHNT and CDR2 YYREEE (reference sequence). V was clipped by 0 bases and J by 7 bases; unmatched bases: 4. This CDR3 region has 15 residues. The assay was immunoSEQ multiplex PCR, and TCRdb's table has in-frame clones only and misses some. There are about a million clones in the sample; roughly 75% occur only once, and over 1.3% lies in the top ten. This record comes from a study of shared clonotypes between healthy human individuals. This clonotype was sampled from a man younger than 35 in good health. Sequenced: memory CD4+ T cells sorted from blood. Stated subset: CD45RA-negative fraction. This chain links TRBV5-4 with TRBJ2-1, with 10 bases fitting TRBD1. CDR3 sequence (DNA): TGTGCCAGCAGCTTGGCTCGGACAGGGGGAAATGAGCAGTTCTTC. This gives the protein CASSLARTGGNEQFF.